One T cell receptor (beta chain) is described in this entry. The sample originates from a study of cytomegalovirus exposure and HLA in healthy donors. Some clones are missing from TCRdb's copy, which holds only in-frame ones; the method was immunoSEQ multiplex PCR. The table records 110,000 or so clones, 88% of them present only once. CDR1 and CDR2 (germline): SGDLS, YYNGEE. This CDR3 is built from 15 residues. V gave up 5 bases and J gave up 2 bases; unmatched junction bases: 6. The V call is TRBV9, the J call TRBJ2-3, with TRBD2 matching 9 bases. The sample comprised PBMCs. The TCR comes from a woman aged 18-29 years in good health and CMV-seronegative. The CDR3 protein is CASSWRGGDTDTQYF. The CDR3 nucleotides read TGTGCCAGCAGTTGGCGGGGGGGCGACACAGATACGCAGTATTTT.